The 29 T cell receptor beta chains reported below all come from one sample, sequenced in a study of vaccination effects on CD4 cells after COVID-19. With the ViraFEST assay, the study expanded antigen-specific CD4+ T cells using viral peptide pools, then sequenced them. Isolating CD4+ T cells followed approximately 9 days of culture. All study participants received two doses of BNT162b2 or mRNA-1273 vaccine. Their specific antigens are unknown. Sequencing used immunoSEQ multiplex PCR; TCRdb keeps in-frame clones, though not all of them. The sample carries around 30,000 clones, 65% to 75% recorded once. The sequencing here drew on CD4+ T cells from PBMCs cultured with HCoV-OC43 spike peptides, taken after COVID-19 vaccination. Subset denoted: HCoV-OC43 spike overlapping peptide pool stimulation. All receptors derive from a human donor who received a COVID-19 vaccine.

V usage is TRBV27 and J usage is TRBJ2-7, with D possibly TRBD2 on 7 matching bases. Germline V gene lookup returns CDR1 MNHEY and CDR2 SMNVEV (reference sequence). This CDR3 is 17 amino acids long. Trimming removed 5 bases at V and 0 bases at J, with 20 bases between. The CDR3 DNA follows: TGTGCCAGCAGTCTCTCCCCTTGGGGGGGGGCCTCCTACGAGCAGTACTTC. Translating it yields CASSLSPWGGASYEQYF.

The genes are TRBV4-2 and TRBJ2-2; 10 positions match TRBD2. The V segment lost 1 base and the J segment 2 bases; nucleotides outside the gene matches: 7. In germline, CDR1 is LGHNA, CDR2 YNFKEQ. CDR3 length: 18 amino acids. For the CDR3, the DNA is TGTGCCAGCAGCCAAGCCGGCGGACTAGCGGCCAACACCGGGGAGCTGTTTTTT. It codes for CASSQAGGLAANTGELFF.

The chain uses TRBV4-1 and TRBJ2-1, with D possibly being TRBD2 (5 bases). Deletions cut 5 bases from V and 3 bases from J, with 14 bases between. The germline gives CDR1 MGHRA, CDR2 YSYEKL. The CDR3 runs to 15 residues. The CDR3 DNA is TGCGCCAGCAGCTCACCAAGCGGAGACTACAATGAGCAGTTCTTC. Translating gives CASSSPSGDYNEQFF.

The gene calls are TRBV18 and TRBJ1-1; D is undetermined. Looked up from germline, CDR1 is KGHSH and CDR2 is LQKENI. V was cut by 3 bases and J by 0 bases, with 11 bases left in between. This CDR3 has 15 residues. The CDR3 DNA reads as TGTGCCAGCTCACCGACTCGTTCTATGAACACTGAAGCTTTCTTT. Its protein product is CASSPTRSMNTEAFF.

This rearrangement joins TRBV6-6 to TRBJ1-5; D is possibly TRBD1 (6 bases). The CDR3 sequence is 16 residues long. The V gene's germline CDR1 is MNHNY and CDR2 SVGAGI (reference sequence). The V end was cut by 4 bases, the J end by 2 bases, with 15 bases between. The CDR3, as DNA: TGTGCCAGCAGTTCCCCGGGGGGCGGGGGCAATCAGCCCCAGCATTTT. It encodes CASSSPGGGGNQPQHF.

This chain joins TRBV25-1 and TRBJ2-7; D gene unclear. The V gene lost 2 bases and the J gene lost 3 bases, with 2 bases spanning the gap. The germline CDR1 and CDR2 sequences are MGHDK and SYGVNS. CDR3 size: 11 residues. This CDR3 reads CASSEVYEQYF. The CDR3 coding sequence is TGTGCCAGCAGTGAAGTCTACGAGCAGTACTTC.

V gene TRBV4-2 combines with J gene TRBJ1-1; possibly TRBD1 for D (5 bases). The CDR3 has 16 amino acids. Germline V gene sequence: CDR1 LGHNA, CDR2 YNFKEQ. V was cut by 2 bases and J by 0 bases, with 13 bases left in between. This CDR3 reads CASSQIPGGVNTEAFF. The CDR3 bases are TGTGCCAGCAGCCAAATCCCGGGGGGGGTGAACACTGAAGCTTTCTTT.

This clone was found a few times. The V gene is TRBV5-1, the J gene TRBJ1-1, with a weak D call TRBD1 (5 bases). CDR1 and CDR2 (germline): SGHRS, YFSETQ. The CDR3 has 13 amino acids. Trimming removed 7 bases at V and 1 base at J, with 11 bases between. CDR3 coding DNA: TGCGCCAGCGCCATTGGGGGGAACACTGAAGCTTTCTTT. As protein: CASAIGGNTEAFF.

This clone has a handful of counts. This rearrangement joins TRBV3-1 (or the pseudogene TRBV3-2) to TRBJ1-6, with TRBD1 identical over 7 bases. V lost 5 bases and J lost 4; bases outside the gene matches: 5. The germline gives CDR1 LGHDT, CDR2 YNNKEL (reference sequence). This CDR3 has 15 residues. The CDR3, as DNA: TGTGCCAGCAGCGCACGGACAGGTTATAATTCACCCCTCCACTTT. Translation gives CASSARTGYNSPLHF.

Judged by abundance, this clone is medium-sized (0.01 to 0.1%). The chain is built from TRBV7-6 and TRBJ2-2; D is unresolved. V was pared by 5 bases and J by 1 base, with 11 bases between. This CDR3 comprises 15 residues. Per the germline V gene, CDR1 is SGHVS and CDR2 is FNYEAQ. CDR3: CASSPVVGNTGELFF. CDR3 in DNA: TGTGCCAGCAGCCCAGTAGTCGGGAACACCGGGGAGCTGTTTTTT.

CDR3 region: CASSFLRETQYF. The CDR3 region has the DNA TGTGCCAGCAGTTTCTTGAGGGAGACCCAGTACTTC. This chain joins TRBV12-3 or TRBV12-4 and TRBJ2-5; D unresolved. The V gene lost 3 bases and the J gene lost 5 bases, with 7 bases spanning the gap. The CDR3 contains 12 residues.

This CDR3 reads CASSLRASGGYEQYF. The CDR3 nucleotides are TGTGCCAGCAGCTTAAGAGCTAGCGGGGGTTACGAGCAGTACTTC. V and J are TRBV7-6 and TRBJ2-7; 10 nucleotides line up with TRBD2. With 2 bases clipped from V and 4 bases from J, the junction kept 5 bases outside the gene matches. Germline assignment: CDR1 SGHVS and CDR2 FNYEAQ. The CDR3 is made up of 15 amino acids.

This chain links TRBV27 with TRBJ1-1; D is perhaps TRBD1 (5 bases). There are 15 residues in the CDR3. The V gene lost 6 bases and the J gene lost 1 base, with 15 bases spanning the gap. Germline lookup yields CDR1 MNHEY and CDR2 SMNVEV (reference sequence). CDR3 nucleotides: TGTGCCAGCAGCTTCTACGGGACCAGGAACACTGAAGCTTTCTTT. It codes for CASSFYGTRNTEAFF.

V and J are TRBV4-1 and TRBJ1-5, with 11 bases fitting TRBD1. Trimming at V came to 4 bases and at J to 4 bases, leaving 6 bases not matched to a gene. Germline V CDR1 and CDR2: MGHRA, YSYEKL. This CDR3 contains 16 residues. The CDR3 is CASSRLGTGGNQPQHF. CDR3 sequence (DNA): TGCGCCAGCAGCCGCCTCGGGACAGGGGGGAATCAGCCCCAGCATTTT.

In this sample, this clone turned up a few times. V and J are TRBV5-1 and TRBJ2-1, with 9 bases identical to TRBD1. Trimming took 4 bases from V and 9 from J; bases not matched to a gene: 14. The germline gives CDR1 SGHRS, CDR2 YFSETQ. The CDR3 contains 16 residues. This CDR3 is CASSPAGTGRRGEQFF. CDR3 nucleotides: TGCGCCAGCAGCCCGGCCGGGACAGGGCGGAGAGGTGAGCAGTTCTTC. The whole variable domain, remainder taken from reference TRBV5-1 and TRBJ2-1, is KAGVTQTPRYLIKTRGQQVTLSCSPISGHRSVSWYQQTPGQGLQFLFEYFSETQRNKGNFPGRFSGRQFSNSRSEMNVSTLELGDSALYLCASSPAGTGRRGEQFFGPGTRLTVL.

The genes are TRBV29-1 and TRBJ1-2; D call uncertain. The CDR3 spans 13 residues. With 3 bases removed from V and 0 bases from J, the gap between germline ends came to 8 bases. Germline values: CDR1 SQVTM, CDR2 ANQGSEA. The CDR3 DNA follows: TGCAGCGTTGAGTCTGGAGCTAACTATGGCTACACCTTC. It specifies CSVESGANYGYTF.

The chain joins TRBV11-2 to TRBJ1-1, with D unresolved. Germline CDR1 reads SGHAT; CDR2 reads FQNNGV. The CDR3 runs to 14 residues. The germline V and J ends were trimmed by 1 base and 1 base, with 7 bases remaining between them. CDR3 sequence: CASSLASGNTEAFF. Written as DNA, the CDR3 is TGTGCCAGCAGCTTAGCTTCAGGGAACACTGAAGCTTTCTTT.

The chain uses TRBV7-9 and TRBJ1-4; 8 nucleotides line up with TRBD1. Trimming took 1 base from V and 8 from J; bases not matched to a gene: 9. Germline V gives CDR1 SEHNR, CDR2 FQNEAQ (reference sequence). CDR3 size: 16 residues. CDR3 bases: TGTGCCAGCAGCTTAGTAGGGCTCGGACAGGGAGAAAAACTGTTTTTT. It specifies CASSLVGLGQGEKLFF.

The sample holds one count of this clone. The chain carries TRBV7-9 and TRBJ2-3, with D perhaps matching TRBD2 (6 bases). The CDR3 runs to 15 residues. CDR1 is SEHNR and CDR2 is FQNEAQ in the germline V gene (reference sequence). Trimming took 5 bases from V and 6 from J, leaving 18 bases between them. The CDR3 loop reads CASSPRSLGRDTQYF. The CDR3 bases are TGTGCCAGCAGCCCCAGGAGTTTGGGGAGGGATACGCAGTATTTT. Based on the CDR3 plus reference TRBV7-9 and TRBJ2-3, the full variable domain is DTGVSQNPRHKITKRGQNVTFRCDPISEHNRLYWYRQTLGQGPEFLTYFQNEAQLEKSRLLSDRFSAERPKGSFSTLEIQRTEQGDSAMYLCASSPRSLGRDTQYFGPGTRLTVL.

This chain connects TRBV3-1 (or the pseudogene TRBV3-2) to TRBJ2-5, with TRBD2 matching over 14 bases. CDR3 length equals 16 residues. The germline V gene has CDR1 LGHDT and CDR2 YNNKEL (reference sequence). Trimming cost V 4 bases and J 4 bases; bases outside gene matches: 5. The CDR3 sequence: CASSLGLAGEGETQYF. The DNA of the CDR3 is TGTGCCAGCAGCCTGGGACTAGCGGGGGAAGGAGAGACCCAGTACTTC.

V and J are TRBV5-1 and TRBJ1-1, with TRBD1 identical over 7 bases. V shed 4 bases and J 2 bases; nucleotides not matched to a gene: 8. The CDR3 is made up of 15 amino acids. CDR1 and CDR2 from the germline V gene are SGHRS and YFSETQ. The CDR3 DNA reads TGCGCCAGCAGCACCGGACAGGTTACTAACACTGAAGCTTTCTTT. Encoded protein: CASSTGQVTNTEAFF.

The chain has TRBV3-1 (or the pseudogene TRBV3-2) and TRBJ2-7; 12 bases are a match to TRBD2. Germline V lookup: CDR1 LGHDT, CDR2 YNNKEL (reference sequence). The V and J ends lost 0 bases and 4 bases, in that order; junction bases with no gene match: 4. CDR3 length: 16 amino acids. The CDR3 protein is CASSQESSGRAYEQYF. In DNA, the CDR3 is TGTGCCAGCAGCCAAGAATCTAGCGGGAGGGCGTACGAGCAGTACTTC.

The chain has TRBV29-1 and TRBJ2-1, with TRBD1 matching 7 bases. V was clipped by 6 bases and J by 0 bases; unmatched bases: 2. The germline CDR1 and CDR2 sequences are SQVTM and ANQGSEA. The CDR3 length is 13 residues. The CDR3 is CSVGTDSYNEQFF. CDR3 coding DNA: TGCAGCGTGGGGACAGACTCCTACAATGAGCAGTTCTTC.

The table lists this clone with a count of one. V usage is TRBV6-5 and J usage is TRBJ1-3; D is unclear. This CDR3 region has 13 residues. Germline V gene sequence: CDR1 MNHEY, CDR2 SVGAGI. V dropped 5 bases and J dropped 0 bases, with 5 bases sitting between them. The CDR3 DNA sequence: TGTGCCAGCAGTCGGACCTCTGGAAACACCATATATTTT. As protein: CASSRTSGNTIYF.

J is TRBJ2-1 and V is TRBV5-4; no clear D gene. Germline V CDR1 and CDR2: SGHNT, YYREEE (reference sequence). CDR3 length: 13 amino acids. Trimming took off 1 base at V and 6 bases at J, with 8 bases between the two ends. This chain's CDR3 is CASSLRLVNEQFF. The CDR3 DNA reads TGTGCCAGCAGCTTGAGGCTCGTCAATGAGCAGTTCTTC.

The chain couples TRBV6-5 to TRBJ2-2, with a weak D call TRBD2 (6 bases). Trimming removed 5 bases at V and 3 bases at J, with 13 bases between. The CDR3 consists of 15 residues. Germline CDR1 is MNHEY and CDR2 is SVGAGI. CDR3 protein: CASSLGGPDTGELFF. The DNA for the CDR3 is TGTGCCAGCAGTCTCGGAGGGCCAGACACCGGGGAGCTGTTTTTT.

The J gene is TRBJ2-5, the V gene TRBV12-3 or TRBV12-4, with 9 bases that match TRBD1. V shed 6 bases, J shed 4 bases, and the junction held 3 bases outside the gene matches. This CDR3 has 13 residues. CDR3 sequence: CASSSTGGETQYF. The CDR3 DNA sequence: TGTGCCAGCAGCTCGACAGGGGGAGAGACCCAGTACTTC.

This rearrangement joins TRBV5-1 to TRBJ2-1, with TRBD2 identical over 12 bases. V lost 3 bases to trimming and J lost 3 bases; unmatched junction nucleotides: 7. Per the germline V gene, CDR1 is SGHRS and CDR2 is YFSETQ. This CDR3 is built from 17 residues. The CDR3 DNA reads as TGCGCCAGCAGCTCTAGCGGGGGGGGAGGAAGCTACAATGAGCAGTTCTTC. This sequence encodes CASSSSGGGGSYNEQFF.

The chain combines TRBV19 with TRBJ2-2, with 9 positions matching TRBD1. The CDR3 has 15 residues. V gave up 3 bases and J gave up 5 bases; unmatched junction bases: 4. CDR1 is LNHDA and CDR2 is SQIVND in the germline V gene (reference sequence). The CDR3 nucleotides read TGTGCCAGTAGTATTGGGACAGGGCGGACCGGGGAGCTGTTTTTT. This codes for CASSIGTGRTGELFF.